The 15 T cell receptor beta chains presented below share a single source sample, sequenced in a study of blood T cells in healthy people across ages. Using a J-beta primer mix together with a sample-barcoded 5' primer, a second PCR was run for about 6 to 12 cycles. TCRdb analysed the 5' RACE reads with MiXCR anew, one entry per CDR3 protein. Counted here are 1.2 million to 1.5 million distinct CDR3 sequences, 35% to 45% occurring once; the ten biggest clones make up less than 8%. Specimen: blood. The source is a woman between 18 and 29 years old in good health.

The chain couples TRBV6-6 to TRBJ2-5, with a tentative D call TRBD1 (6 bases). The J call may not be correct, given that the DNA end is closer to TRBJ2-1. CDR1 and CDR2 (germline): MNHNY, SVGAGI (reference sequence). The CDR3 contains 17 residues. The CDR3 region is CASSYSSGTRTKETQFF. The CDR3 bases are TGTGCCAGCAGTTACTCGTCCGGGACAAGGACCAAAGAGACCCAGTTCTTC.

About this clonotype: The junction and the germline gene differ at one end; a read error may be behind it. The chain recombines TRBV7-2 with TRBJ2-7; 8 nucleotides match TRBD2. This CDR3 is built from 17 residues. CDR1 SGHTA and CDR2 FQGNSA come from the germline V gene. CDR3 amino acids: CASSSGLAGALSCEQYF. In nucleotides, the CDR3 is TGTGCCAGCAGCTCAGGACTAGCTGGGGCCCTCTCCTGCGAGCAGTACTTC.

The rearrangement uses TRBV5-1 and TRBJ2-7; D is perhaps TRBD1 (7 bases). Germline V gives CDR1 SGHRS, CDR2 YFSETQ. The CDR3 runs 16 residues. V was trimmed by 0 bases and J by 4 bases, leaving 17 bases between them. DNA for the CDR3: TGCGCCAGCAGCTTGGTTTCTCGGGGGACAGTATACGAGCAGTACTTC. It is translated as CASSLVSRGTVYEQYF.

The chain has TRBV7-2 and TRBJ1-4; no clear D gene. Germline CDR1 reads SGHTA; CDR2 reads FQGNSA. The CDR3 totals 15 residues. Trimming stripped 5 bases from V and 0 bases from J, with 10 bases between. The CDR3 spells CASSPRAATNEKLFF. In nucleotides, the CDR3 is TGTGCCAGCAGCCCCCGGGCTGCAACTAATGAAAAACTGTTTTTT.

This clonotype was seen a few times. This may stem from a read error, because a much larger clone lies one nucleotide away. The chain has TRBV5-1 and TRBJ2-1; D ambiguous. Germline CDR1 and CDR2: SGHRS and YFSETQ. Trimming removed 2 bases from V and 0 bases from J, with 9 bases in between. The CDR3 totals 15 residues. CDR3 protein: CASSFARSSYNEQFF. As DNA, the CDR3 is TGCGCCAGCAGCTTTGCTAGGAGCTCCTACAATGAGCAGTTCTTC.

This clonotype was counted between two and nine times. V gene TRBV5-1 combines with J gene TRBJ2-3, with 12 bases that match TRBD2. The CDR3 spans 15 residues. In germline, CDR1 is SGHRS, CDR2 YFSETQ. The J segment lost 3 bases and the V segment lost 6 bases, leaving 5 bases of the junction unmatched. The CDR3 sequence is CASIRTSGTTDTQYF. CDR3 coding DNA: TGCGCCAGCATACGGACTAGCGGGACGACAGATACGCAGTATTTT. Looking up the rest from reference TRBV5-1 and TRBJ2-3 gives the full variable domain: KAGVTQTPRYLIKTRGQQVTLSCSPISGHRSVSWYQQTPGQGLQFLFEYFSETQRNKGNFPGRFSGRQFSNSRSEMNVSTLELGDSALYLCASIRTSGTTDTQYFGPGTRLTVL.

The V call is TRBV7-9, the J call TRBJ2-3; D tentatively fits TRBD1 or TRBD2 (6 bases each). Trimming left V 4 bases short and J 2 bases short, with 13 bases between. This CDR3 contains 15 residues. Germline lookup yields CDR1 SEHNR and CDR2 FQNEAQ (reference sequence). The CDR3 DNA reads as TGTGCCAGCAGCTACCTTTCGGGGGCCACAGATACGCAGTATTTT. This encodes CASSYLSGATDTQYF.

The chain carries TRBV20-1 and TRBJ2-3; TRBD1 aligns across 9 bases. This CDR3 contains 13 residues. V trimming: 4 bases; J trimming: 4 bases; junction bases outside the gene matches: 3. CDR1 is DFQATT, CDR2 SNEGSKA, per germline (reference sequence). This CDR3 is CSAKTGGADTQYF. The CDR3 nucleotides read TGCAGTGCTAAAACAGGGGGCGCAGATACGCAGTATTTT.

The rearrangement joins TRBV20-1 to TRBJ2-3; 9 nucleotides match TRBD2. Trimming at V came to 6 bases and at J to 4 bases, leaving 14 bases not matched to a gene. The length of the CDR3 is 16 residues. Germline V CDR1 and CDR2: DFQATT, SNEGSKA (reference sequence). CDR3 DNA: TGCAGTGCAACTTACCATAGCGGGAGATCGCCAGATACGCAGTATTTT. Translating it yields CSATYHSGRSPDTQYF.

This clonotype was picked up a small number of times. The chain couples TRBV6-2 or TRBV6-3 to TRBJ2-7, with 9 bases lining up with TRBD2. Germline V lookup: CDR1 MNHEY, CDR2 SVGEGT. The CDR3 spans 13 residues. Unmatched junction bases numbered 4, after V lost 5 bases and J lost 5 bases. In nucleotides, the CDR3 is TGTGCCAGCAGTCCGGGACTAGCCAACGAGCAGTACTTC. Encoded protein: CASSPGLANEQYF.

This clonotype was counted a few times. This sequence joins TRBV10-3 and TRBJ1-1; D gene uncertain. Trimming took off 6 bases at V and 1 base at J, with 12 bases between the two ends. Germline CDR1 ENHRY, CDR2 SYGVKD. The CDR3 has 14 residues. The CDR3 DNA reads as TGTGCCATCAGCCTCGGACGGGAGAACACTGAAGCTTTCTTT. It is translated as CAISLGRENTEAFF.

This clonotype was found a few times. The J gene is TRBJ1-1, the V gene TRBV7-9; unclear D gene. This CDR3 spans 15 amino acids. Germline values: CDR1 SEHNR, CDR2 FQNEAQ (reference sequence). Between the trimmed V and J ends, which lost 5 bases and 3 bases, there was a span of 16 bases. CDR3 nucleotide sequence: TGTGCCAGCAGCGTGTGGAAGGCGGAGGACACTGAAGCTTTCTTT. As protein: CASSVWKAEDTEAFF.

The gene calls are TRBV7-3 and TRBJ2-5, with TRBD1 matching over 8 bases. The CDR3 runs to 16 residues. Germline CDR1 SGHTA, CDR2 FQGTGA. V lost 4 bases, J lost 11 bases, and 18 bases stayed unmatched. The CDR3 loop is CASSSIAGTGLDQQYF. CDR3 sequence (DNA): TGTGCCAGCAGCTCTATAGCCGGGACAGGCCTAGACCAGCAGTACTTC. The full variable domain, with the rest looked up from reference TRBV7-3 and TRBJ2-5, is GAGVSQTPSNKVTEKGKYVELRCDPISGHTALYWYRQSLGQGPEFLIYFQGTGAADDSGLPNDRFFAVRPEGSVSTLKIQRTERGDSAVYLCASSSIAGTGLDQQYFGPGTRLLVL.

V gene TRBV5-5 combines with J gene TRBJ1-2; 7 bases agree with TRBD1. V trimming: 0 bases; J trimming: 5 bases; junction bases outside the gene matches: 4. Germline V gives CDR1 SGHKS, CDR2 YYEKEE (reference sequence). The CDR3 is 14 amino acids. This chain's CDR3 is CASSLGQGKYGYTF. The CDR3 region has the DNA TGTGCCAGCAGCTTGGGACAGGGAAAGTATGGCTACACCTTC.

The chain combines TRBV2 with TRBJ1-2; D not certain. Germline CDR1 and CDR2: SNHLY and FYNNEI. V lost 0 bases and J 3 bases, leaving 5 bases between the germline ends. The CDR3 loop spans 13 amino acids. The CDR3 coding sequence is TGTGCCAGCAGTGAAGCAAGTCACTATGGCTACACCTTC. It yields the protein CASSEASHYGYTF.